The following is a T cell receptor (beta chain) sequence with its context. The junction departs from the called germline gene at one end, perhaps through a read error. Researchers report immunoSEQ v3.0 was run at survey level. The method was immunoSEQ multiplex PCR; TCRdb's version includes in-frame clones alone and lacks a portion of them. The sample lists about 15,000 clones; 80% to 90% were seen once. The entry originates in a study of long-term antiretroviral therapy in people with HIV. This sample comprised unsorted PBMCs, obtained 2.2 to 2.4 years before starting antiretroviral therapy. The TCR was taken from a woman aged 25-40 years with HIV.

This CDR3 reads CASSQVAGTGHGYTF. CDR3 nucleotides: TGCGCCAGCAGCCAAGTGGCCGGGACAGGTCATGGTTACACCTTC. J is TRBJ1-2 and V is TRBV4-1; the match to TRBD1 covers 8 bases. The CDR3 is 15 residues long. Per the germline V gene, CDR1 is MGHRA and CDR2 is YSYEKL.